A single sample is the source of the 29 T cell receptor beta chains below, sequenced in a study of monozygotic twins with inflammatory bowel disease. TCRdb reprocessed the 5' RACE reads, keeping one entry per CDR3 protein, no DNA. This sample's table has a few hundred thousand distinct CDR3 sequences. Sequencing used blood. These receptors were taken from a human donor with ulcerative colitis or Crohn's disease, or a healthy co-twin of an affected twin (not recorded which).

The V gene is TRBV27, the J gene TRBJ2-1; lacking DNA, the TRBD1 call made by TCRdb goes unchecked. This CDR3 has 16 residues. Germline V gene lookup returns CDR1 MNHEY and CDR2 SMNVEV (reference sequence). The CDR3 is CASRTPGTGVYNEQFF.

The genes are TRBV5-1 and TRBJ2-5; as DNA is missing, the TRBD1 call by TCRdb cannot be tested. Looked up from germline, CDR1 is SGHRS and CDR2 is YFSETQ. This CDR3 is 17 amino acids long. The CDR3 is CASSLRTGLAAAETQYF. The variable domain in full, completed from reference TRBV5-1 and TRBJ2-5, reads KAGVTQTPRYLIKTRGQQVTLSCSPISGHRSVSWYQQTPGQGLQFLFEYFSETQRNKGNFPGRFSGRQFSNSRSEMNVSTLELGDSALYLCASSLRTGLAAAETQYFGPGTRLLVL.

The chain has TRBV7-8 and TRBJ2-2. This CDR3 comprises 13 residues. The germline V gene has CDR1 SGHVS and CDR2 FQNEAQ. CDR3 region: CASSLVSTGELFF.

The V and J genes are TRBV29-1 and TRBJ2-3; TCRdb's D call of TRBD1 is untestable without DNA. This CDR3 has 11 amino acids. The germline V gene has CDR1 SQVTM and CDR2 ANQGSEA. The CDR3 loop reads CSVVGGTTQYF.

This chain uses TRBV7-9 with TRBJ1-6; TCRdb outputs TRBD1, but without DNA this stays unchecked. This CDR3 has 12 residues. CDR1 is SEHNR, CDR2 FQNEAQ, per germline (reference sequence). CDR3 loop: CASSNRDSPLHF.

The V gene is TRBV4-3, the J gene TRBJ2-5; TCRdb's D gene call, TRBD1, goes unchecked for lack of DNA. Looked up from germline, CDR1 is LGHNA and CDR2 is YSLEER. The CDR3 totals 17 residues. The CDR3 sequence is CASSQDTLGGEQETQYF.

This chain connects TRBV29-1 to TRBJ1-2. The CDR3 covers 14 residues. The germline V gene encodes CDR1 SQVTM and CDR2 ANQGSEA. This CDR3 reads CSVLLGREGYGYTF.

The chain recombines TRBV5-1 with TRBJ2-3. The germline V gene encodes CDR1 SGHRS and CDR2 YFSETQ. This CDR3 is 13 amino acids long. The CDR3 loop reads CASSVEGSDTQYF.

The J gene is TRBJ2-1, the V gene TRBV12-3 or TRBV12-4; TCRdb picks TRBD1, but there is no DNA to check that call. CDR3 length: 12 amino acids. The CDR3 region is CASSLDSNEQFF.

This chain uses TRBV25-1 with TRBJ2-3. Per germline, CDR1 MGHDK and CDR2 SYGVNS. The CDR3 consists of 15 residues. The CDR3 loop reads CASSDMADSTDTQYF.

This CDR3 reads CATSVSGLDTQYF. The chain uses TRBV24-1 and TRBJ2-3; the D call from TCRdb, TRBD1, cannot be confirmed without DNA. The CDR3 extends over 13 amino acids. CDR1 and CDR2 from the germline V gene are KGHDR and SFDVKD.

The CDR3 region is CASSGTPASGGASYEQYF. The rearrangement uses TRBV11-2 and TRBJ2-7; TCRdb names TRBD2, which stays unverified in the absence of DNA. The CDR3 is made up of 18 amino acids. Germline CDR1 SGHAT, CDR2 FQNNGV. The full variable domain, rest sourced from reference TRBV11-2 and TRBJ2-7, is EAGVAQSPRYKIIEKRQSVAFWCNPISGHATLYWYQQILGQGPKLLIQFQNNGVVDDSQLPKDRFSAERLKGVDSTLKIQPAKLEDSAVYLCASSGTPASGGASYEQYFGPGTRLTVT.

The CDR3 sequence: CASSLYRGGDTQYF. The chain links TRBV5-1 to TRBJ2-3; TCRdb's D gene call, TRBD1, goes unchecked for lack of DNA. CDR1 is SGHRS, CDR2 YFSETQ, per germline. CDR3 length: 14 residues.

J is TRBJ2-3 and V is TRBV28; TCRdb selects TRBD1, and the lack of DNA leaves this call unchecked. CDR3 length: 16 amino acids. The germline V gene has CDR1 MDHEN and CDR2 SYDVKM. The CDR3 loop is CASSTTPGGLGDTQYF.

This chain connects TRBV7-2 to TRBJ2-2. The V gene's germline CDR1 is SGHTA and CDR2 FQGNSA. This CDR3 contains 13 residues. This chain's CDR3 is CASSLVTTGELFF. Supplemented by reference TRBV7-2 and TRBJ2-2, the full variable domain reads GAGVSQSPSNKVTEKGKDVELRCDPISGHTALYWYRQSLGQGLEFLIYFQGNSAPDKSGLPSDRFSAERTGGSVSTLTIQRTQQEDSAVYLCASSLVTTGELFFGEGSRLTVL.

The chain is built from TRBV7-2 and TRBJ2-5; TCRdb's assignment of TRBD2 cannot be checked, as there is no DNA. The length of the CDR3 is 14 residues. CDR1 is SGHTA, CDR2 FQGNSA, per germline. The CDR3 region is CASIDGYSDETQYF.

V usage is TRBV27 and J usage is TRBJ2-1; TCRdb's D gene call, TRBD2, goes unchecked for lack of DNA. The CDR3 runs 15 residues. Germline CDR1 MNHEY, CDR2 SMNVEV (reference sequence). The CDR3 here is CATRDSTSSYNEQFF.

This chain uses TRBV4-3 with TRBJ2-3; there is no DNA to check the TCRdb D call of TRBD2. The CDR3 loop spans 16 amino acids. Germline V gives CDR1 LGHNA, CDR2 YSLEER. CDR3 residues: CASSQVRAGGIKTQYF.

The CDR3 spells CSAYKDLAKNIQYF. The chain has TRBV20-1 and TRBJ2-4; TCRdb reports TRBD2, a call that lacks DNA to check it against. The CDR3 length is 14 residues. Germline V gene lookup returns CDR1 DFQATT and CDR2 SNEGSKA (reference sequence).

The CDR3 sequence is CASSRLAGGPPETQYF. This chain joins TRBV6-2 or TRBV6-3 and TRBJ2-5; with no DNA, the TCRdb D assignment of TRBD2 cannot be verified. The germline V gene encodes CDR1 MNHEY and CDR2 SVGEGT. The CDR3 covers 16 residues.

The chain carries TRBV6-1 and TRBJ1-1. The CDR3 consists of 14 residues. In germline, CDR1 is MNHNS, CDR2 SASEGT. The CDR3: CASPDESGYTEAFF.

The chain employs TRBV7-8 and TRBJ2-5; TCRdb proposes TRBD2, but this gene call is untestable without DNA. Germline V lookup: CDR1 SGHVS, CDR2 FQNEAQ. The length of the CDR3 is 17 residues. This CDR3 reads CASSESLAGVNQETQYF. The full variable domain, in which reference TRBV7-8 and TRBJ2-5 provide the parts outside the CDR3, is GAGVSQSPRYKVAKRGQDVALRCDPISGHVSLFWYQQALGQGPEFLTYFQNEAQLDKSGLPSDRFFAERPEGSVSTLKIQRTQQEDSAVYLCASSESLAGVNQETQYFGPGTRLLVL.

The chain couples TRBV27 to TRBJ1-2. The CDR3 consists of 14 residues. CDR1 MNHEY and CDR2 SMNVEV come from the germline V gene (reference sequence). CDR3 protein: CASKAGGPYYGYTF.

V usage is TRBV7-9 and J usage is TRBJ1-4; as DNA is missing, the TRBD1 call by TCRdb cannot be tested. The germline V gene encodes CDR1 SEHNR and CDR2 FQNEAQ (reference sequence). This CDR3 has 16 amino acids. CDR3: CASSPGLGATNEKLFF.

This chain uses TRBV20-1 with TRBJ2-2; TCRdb gives TRBD1 as the D gene, but with no DNA this cannot be confirmed. The CDR3 sequence is 15 residues long. Per the germline V gene, CDR1 is DFQATT and CDR2 is SNEGSKA (reference sequence). The CDR3 region is CSARPGGARTGELFF.

This chain uses TRBV5-5 with TRBJ1-1; without DNA, the TCRdb call of TRBD1 cannot be checked. In germline, CDR1 is SGHKS, CDR2 YYEKEE (reference sequence). This CDR3 contains 16 residues. CDR3 loop: CASSLVTGGMNTEAFF.

This chain joins TRBV3-1 and TRBJ2-1. This CDR3 region has 11 residues. Per the germline V gene, CDR1 is LGHDT and CDR2 is YNNKEL (reference sequence). The chain's CDR3 is CASSQLNEQFF.

The chain combines TRBV20-1 with TRBJ1-1; with no DNA, the TCRdb D assignment of TRBD1 cannot be verified. CDR3 length: 17 residues. Germline values: CDR1 DFQATT, CDR2 SNEGSKA (reference sequence). The CDR3 spells CSAAPGQGSPMNTEAFF.

This sequence joins TRBV19 and TRBJ2-1; there is no DNA to check the TCRdb D call of TRBD2. Germline assignment: CDR1 LNHDA and CDR2 SQIVND (reference sequence). The CDR3 totals 17 residues. CDR3 loop: CASSTGLAGEFWNEQFF.